Given below is one T cell receptor beta chain in context. Antigen specificity is unknown. Both 60 Vbeta primers and 13 Jbeta primers went into the PCR. The method was immunoSEQ multiplex PCR; TCRdb's version includes in-frame clones alone and lacks a portion of them. The sample shows about 160,000 clones, around 81% of them seen only once. The length of the CDR3 is 16 residues. V lost 6 bases to trimming and J lost 3 bases, with 20 bases between them. The V gene's germline CDR1 is PRHDT and CDR2 FYEKMQ (reference sequence). The data were taken from a study of cytomegalovirus exposure and HLA in healthy donors. Study outcomes and limitations: Most subjects had HLA-A and HLA-B alleles reportedly predicted accurately by TCR beta sequences. It was confirmed in vitro that three of the CMV-associated chains were specific for CMV antigens.

The sequenced material came from PBMCs. This clonotype was obtained from a man aged 35-49 years in good health and CMV-seronegative. This chain links TRBV13 with TRBJ2-5, with D perhaps matching TRBD1 (5 bases). CDR3 protein: CASRAKGSREKETQYF. The CDR3, as DNA: TGTGCCAGCAGGGCTAAAGGATCCAGGGAAAAAGAGACCCAGTACTTC.